This T cell receptor (beta chain) was obtained from a study of blood T cell repertoires in COVID-19. Study background: T cells, B-cell-depleted T cells, or PBMCs supplied cDNA or gDNA.

In terms of age and location, participants ranged from about 18 to 95 years and lived in about two dozen US areas. Clinical histories supplied by participants themselves formed the basis of cohort assignment. Recovered Cohort 3 donors showed two negative PCRs, clearance, or symptom resolution. Data came from immunoSEQ multiplex PCR; TCRdb stores just in-frame clones and leaves some out. The sample has 150,000 to 200,000 clones; over 80% are singletons. The J segment lost 7 bases and the V segment lost 5 bases, leaving 2 bases of the junction unmatched. CDR1 and CDR2 (germline): KGHDR, SFDVKD. The CDR3 totals 14 residues.

The sequence was obtained from an older woman who had recovered from COVID-19. Sequenced sample: PBMCs or T cells enriched from blood (not recorded which). The rearrangement uses TRBV24-1 and TRBJ2-1, with 12 bases matching TRBD2. The DNA of the CDR3 is TGTGCCACCAGTGCCACTAGCGGGAGGAATGAGCAGTTCTTC. Encoded protein: CATSATSGRNEQFF.